These 31 T cell receptor beta chains came from one sample sequenced in a study of T cell changes during pregnancy in multiple sclerosis. Repertoires were generated with immunoSEQ multiplex PCR, while TCRdb's copy carries only in-frame clones and drops some. The data show around 60,000 clones, about 90% seen once. The specimen was CD4+ T cells from peripheral blood mononuclear cells, collected after pregnancy. These receptors were obtained from a female donor in good health, enrolled as a control in a pregnancy study.

The chain employs TRBV9 and TRBJ1-2, with 12 nucleotides matching TRBD1. Germline trimming cut 6 bases from V and 8 bases from J; bases unmatched to any gene: 14. The CDR3 has 16 amino acids. Germline CDR1 and CDR2: SGDLS and YYNGEE. This CDR3 is CASTLGDRGLFQGYTF. CDR3 coding DNA: TGTGCCAGCACCCTGGGGGACAGGGGGCTATTTCAAGGCTACACCTTC.

This chain connects TRBV18 to TRBJ1-1; D is ambiguous. The germline gives CDR1 KGHSH, CDR2 LQKENI. The CDR3 runs 12 residues. V lost 6 bases, J lost 3 bases, and 8 bases lay in between. CDR3 sequence (DNA): TGTGCCAGCTCCCCGTCAGACACTGAAGCTTTCTTT. Its translation: CASSPSDTEAFF.

The gene calls are TRBV11-3 and TRBJ2-3; 12 bases fit TRBD2. Looked up from germline, CDR1 is SGHNT and CDR2 is YENEEA. The J segment lost 3 bases and the V segment lost 5 bases, leaving 3 bases of the junction unmatched. The CDR3 runs to 15 residues. CDR3 in amino acids: CASSPTSGGTDTQYF. In DNA, the CDR3 is TGTGCCAGCAGCCCTACTAGCGGGGGGACAGATACGCAGTATTTT.

CDR3 protein: CASSFQSMQGSEAFF. CDR3 nucleotide sequence: TGCGCCAGCAGTTTTCAGTCTATGCAGGGATCTGAAGCTTTCTTT. The chain joins TRBV5-1 to TRBJ1-1; possible D gene TRBD1, 5 bases. V lost 5 bases and J 6 bases, leaving 20 bases between the germline ends. This CDR3 comprises 15 residues. Germline values: CDR1 SGHRS, CDR2 YFSETQ.

The rearrangement joins TRBV13 to TRBJ1-1, with D hard to call. Trimming pared 1 base from V and 3 bases from J, leaving 21 bases between. The CDR3 covers 18 residues. In germline, CDR1 is PRHDT, CDR2 FYEKMQ (reference sequence). The CDR3 DNA reads TGTGCCAGCAGCTTAGATGGAGCGTTCGGGGTCGGATACACTGAAGCTTTCTTT. Amino acids: CASSLDGAFGVGYTEAFF. Together with reference TRBV13 and TRBJ1-1, the CDR3 gives the full variable domain: AAGVIQSPRHLIKEKRETATLKCYPIPRHDTVYWYQQGPGQDPQFLISFYEKMQSDKGSIPDRFSAQQFSDYHSELNMSSLELGDSALYFCASSLDGAFGVGYTEAFFGQGTRLTVV.

The rearrangement links TRBV5-8 to TRBJ1-1; 9 bases are shared with TRBD1. In germline, CDR1 is SGHTS, CDR2 YDEGEE. There are 14 residues in the CDR3. V dropped 4 bases and J dropped 5; count of bases not matched to a gene: 6. The CDR3 DNA reads as TGTGCCAGCAGCCTGGGACAGGGTCTAACTGAAGCTTTCTTT. This gives the protein CASSLGQGLTEAFF.

V is TRBV30 and J is TRBJ2-7; 9 positions match TRBD1. The CDR3 length is 14 residues. Germline-derived CDR1 and CDR2 are GTSNPN and SVGIG (reference sequence). After removal of 0 bases from V and 6 bases from J, the junction contained 6 bases not matched to a gene. CDR3 protein: CAWSVGTGTVEQYF. The CDR3 region has the DNA TGTGCCTGGAGTGTCGGGACAGGGACTGTCGAGCAGTACTTC.

The CDR3 spells CASSQIGFSNYGYTF. CDR3 nucleotide sequence: TGTGCCAGCAGCCAAATCGGTTTTTCTAACTATGGCTACACCTTC. The genes are TRBV14 and TRBJ1-2, with no clear D. CDR3 size: 15 residues. V was pared by 2 bases and J by 0 bases, with 10 bases between. Germline CDR1 SGHDN, CDR2 FVKESK.

V usage is TRBV13 and J usage is TRBJ2-3; no definite D call. The CDR3 sequence is 12 residues long. Germline CDR1 PRHDT, CDR2 FYEKMQ (reference sequence). The V and J ends lost 2 bases and 5 bases respectively, with 5 bases between them. CDR3 bases: TGTGCCAGCAGCTTAACGAGAGATACGCAGTATTTT. The encoded protein is CASSLTRDTQYF.

The CDR3 DNA is TGTGCCAGCAGTTCCCCGACAGTGAACACTGAAGCTTTCTTT. Protein sequence: CASSSPTVNTEAFF. The genes are TRBV28 and TRBJ1-1, with TRBD1 as a possible D gene (5 bases). V was cut by 4 bases and J by 0 bases, with 9 bases left in between. The CDR3 is 14 residues long. Germline CDR1 reads MDHEN; CDR2 reads SYDVKM.

This chain joins TRBV6-6 and TRBJ1-5, with D perhaps matching TRBD1 (5 bases). There are 15 residues in the CDR3. Germline V lookup: CDR1 MNHNY, CDR2 SVGAGI (reference sequence). V was shortened by 2 bases and J by 6 bases, with 14 bases between the two germline ends. The CDR3 DNA follows: TGTGCCAGCAGTTACGGCTCGCAGGGCATTCAGCCCCAGCATTTT. Protein sequence: CASSYGSQGIQPQHF.

The chain has TRBV4-2 and TRBJ1-6; 7 bases match TRBD1. The length of the CDR3 is 15 residues. V lost 3 bases and J lost 4; bases outside the gene matches: 3. From germline, CDR1 is LGHNA and CDR2 YNFKEQ. This chain's CDR3 is CASSQRDSYNSPLHF. The CDR3 DNA is TGTGCCAGCAGCCAGCGGGACAGTTATAATTCACCCCTCCACTTT.

The gene calls are TRBV5-4 and TRBJ1-1; D is undetermined. Trimming took 4 bases from V and 0 from J, leaving 10 bases between them. CDR3 size: 14 residues. Germline-derived CDR1 and CDR2 are SGHNT and YYREEE (reference sequence). CDR3 sequence (DNA): TGTGCCAGCAGCGTCACGGAGCTGAACACTGAAGCTTTCTTT. Amino acids: CASSVTELNTEAFF.

The chain is built from TRBV5-4 and TRBJ2-3; TRBD2 aligns across 7 bases. The CDR3 has 15 amino acids. With V trimmed by 0 bases and J by 6 bases, 7 bases remained unmatched. The V gene's germline CDR1 is SGHNT and CDR2 YYREEE (reference sequence). The CDR3 nucleotides are TGTGCCAGCAGCTTGGGGGGGGGTCGTGCGGATACGCAGTATTTT. Encoded protein: CASSLGGGRADTQYF. The full variable domain, with the rest looked up from reference TRBV5-4 and TRBJ2-3, is ETGVTQSPTHLIKTRGQQVTLRCSSQSGHNTVSWYQQALGQGPQFIFQYYREEENGRGNFPPRFSGLQFPNYSSELNVNALELDDSALYLCASSLGGGRADTQYFGPGTRLTVL.

The chain couples TRBV18 to TRBJ2-6, with D possibly being TRBD2 (6 bases). The V gene's germline CDR1 is KGHSH and CDR2 LQKENI. The V gene lost 0 bases and the J gene lost 0 bases, with 12 bases spanning the gap. There are 18 residues in the CDR3. CDR3 nucleotides: TGTGCCAGCTCACCACCCTCCGGGAGAGTCTCTGGGGCCAACGTCCTGACTTTC. Translated: CASSPPSGRVSGANVLTF.

The chain uses TRBV27 and TRBJ2-1; 9 bases align to TRBD2. Per the germline V gene, CDR1 is MNHEY and CDR2 is SMNVEV (reference sequence). This CDR3 spans 18 amino acids. The J segment lost 3 bases and the V segment lost 2 bases, leaving 11 bases of the junction unmatched. The CDR3 nucleotides read TGTGCCAGCAGTTTAGGTGGCGGGGGGGCATTACTCTACAATGAGCAGTTCTTC. Translation: CASSLGGGGALLYNEQFF.

The V and J genes are TRBV18 and TRBJ1-1; a weak D match, TRBD1 (5 bases). The CDR3 runs to 13 residues. Trimming left V 4 bases short and J 4 bases short, with 10 bases between. Germline-derived CDR1 and CDR2 are KGHSH and LQKENI. The DNA of the CDR3 is TGTGCCAGCTCACAGCAGGGTACCACTGAAGCTTTCTTT. Amino acid sequence: CASSQQGTTEAFF.

CDR3 sequence reads: CASSITLTSNTEAFF. In DNA form, the CDR3 reads TGTGCCAGTAGTATCACGTTGACATCGAACACTGAAGCTTTCTTT. This chain uses TRBV19 with TRBJ1-1; D gene uncertain. With 3 bases removed from V and 1 base from J, the gap between germline ends came to 12 bases. The V gene's germline CDR1 is LNHDA and CDR2 SQIVND (reference sequence). This CDR3 is built from 15 residues. Variable domain in full (rest from reference TRBV19 and TRBJ1-1): DGGITQSPKYLFRKEGQNVTLSCEQNLNHDAMYWYRQDPGQGLRLIYYSQIVNDFQKGDIAEGYSVSREKKESFPLTVTSAQKNPTAFYLCASSITLTSNTEAFFGQGTRLTVV.

The genes are TRBV6-4 and TRBJ2-3, with TRBD2 identical over 8 bases. Germline trimming cut 6 bases from V and 2 bases from J; bases unmatched to any gene: 4. Germline V gene sequence: CDR1 MRHNA, CDR2 SNTAGT. The CDR3 loop spans 14 amino acids. The CDR3: CASRAGESTDTQYF. Written as DNA, the CDR3 is TGTGCCAGCAGAGCGGGAGAGTCCACAGATACGCAGTATTTT.

The genes are TRBV5-8 and TRBJ1-5, with D unclear. Trimming removed 2 bases from V and 3 bases from J, with 15 bases in between. CDR3 length equals 16 residues. CDR1 SGHTS and CDR2 YDEGEE come from the germline V gene. This chain's CDR3 is CASSFWGGQSNQPQHF. The CDR3 DNA reads TGTGCCAGCAGCTTTTGGGGAGGGCAGTCCAATCAGCCCCAGCATTTT. The full variable domain, completed using reference TRBV5-8 and TRBJ1-5, is EAGVTQSPTHLIKTRGQQATLRCSPISGHTSVYWYQQALGLGLQFLLWYDEGEERNRGNFPPRFSGRQFPNYSSELNVNALELEDSALYLCASSFWGGQSNQPQHFGDGTRLSIL.

The chain has TRBV29-1 and TRBJ2-3, with D hard to call. Germline V gene sequence: CDR1 SQVTM, CDR2 ANQGSEA. This CDR3 has 12 residues. V was clipped by 5 bases and J by 0 bases, with 6 bases between them. The CDR3 spells CSVTRSTDTQYF. CDR3 bases: TGCAGCGTTACTCGGAGCACAGATACGCAGTATTTT.

CDR3 nucleotide sequence: TGTGCCAGCACCCTAGAGGGGGGGTGGAGGGCTTTCTTT. This encodes CASTLEGGWRAFF. The chain recombines TRBV6-6 with TRBJ1-1; TRBD1 might be the D (6 bases). CDR1 is MNHNY and CDR2 is SVGAGI in the germline V gene (reference sequence). V lost 7 bases to trimming and J lost 11 bases, with 20 bases between them. This CDR3 is built from 13 residues.

This chain connects TRBV6-5 to TRBJ2-1, with TRBD2 identical over 9 bases. Germline V gene sequence: CDR1 MNHEY, CDR2 SVGAGI. The CDR3 has 15 amino acids. V lost 5 bases and J lost 2; bases outside the gene matches: 4. CDR3 region: CASSTAGGPYNEQFF. The DNA of the CDR3 is TGTGCCAGCAGTACCGCGGGGGGGCCCTACAATGAGCAGTTCTTC.

This clone has only a few counts. J is TRBJ1-1 and V is TRBV12-5; perhaps TRBD1 as D (5 bases). Germline V lookup: CDR1 LGHNT, CDR2 FRNRAP. With 7 bases removed from V and 5 bases from J, the gap between germline ends came to 14 bases. CDR3 length: 13 residues. In DNA, the CDR3 is TGTGCTAGTGTGGGCACGGGGGGGACTGAAGCTTTCTTT. Protein product: CASVGTGGTEAFF.

The chain combines TRBV5-6 with TRBJ2-4; maybe TRBD2 (6 bases). Germline V gene sequence: CDR1 SGHDT, CDR2 YYEEEE. The CDR3 runs to 17 residues. V was clipped by 0 bases and J by 7 bases, with 20 bases between them. DNA for the CDR3: TGTGCCAGCAGCTTGGGCGGGGAGCGCGAACCTGGGAACATTCAGTACTTC. It is translated as CASSLGGEREPGNIQYF.

Concerning this clone itself: At one end, the junction sequence differs from germline, possibly due to a read error. The chain couples TRBV10-3 to TRBJ2-7; TRBD1 matches 8 bases. The germline V gene encodes CDR1 ENHRY and CDR2 SYGVKD. The CDR3 has 11 residues. The chain's CDR3 is CAIMTRDRLFF. For the CDR3, the DNA is TGTGCCATCATGACCCGGGACAGGCTATTCTTC.

V gene TRBV14 combines with J gene TRBJ1-2; 8 bases are shared with TRBD1. With V trimmed by 1 base and J by 5 bases, 0 bases remained unmatched. In germline, CDR1 is SGHDN, CDR2 FVKESK. This CDR3 has 13 amino acids. The CDR3 DNA reads TGTGCCAGCAGCCAAGGGACAGGGTATGGCTACACCTTC. This gives the protein CASSQGTGYGYTF. Full variable domain (remainder filled in from reference TRBV14 and TRBJ1-2): EAGVTQFPSHSVIEKGQTVTLRCDPISGHDNLYWYRRVMGKEIKFLLHFVKESKQDESGMPNNRFLAERTGGTYSTLKVQPAELEDSGVYFCASSQGTGYGYTFGSGTRLTVV.

V is TRBV9 and J is TRBJ2-3, with D hard to call. Germline CDR1 and CDR2: SGDLS and YYNGEE. The CDR3 loop spans 12 amino acids. V was clipped by 3 bases and J by 4 bases, with 6 bases between them. CDR3 coding DNA: TGTGCCAGCAGCGCCAAGCCAGATACGCAGTATTTT. It encodes CASSAKPDTQYF.

The rearrangement uses TRBV2 and TRBJ1-1; unclear D gene. The CDR3 runs 14 residues. Germline CDR1 reads SNHLY; CDR2 reads FYNNEI. Deletions cut 1 base from V and 3 bases from J, with 9 bases between. DNA of the CDR3: TGTGCCAGCAGTGAAGACAGACCCGACACTGAAGCTTTCTTT. Protein sequence: CASSEDRPDTEAFF.

This chain links TRBV27 with TRBJ1-6; 7 nucleotides line up with TRBD1. The CDR3 extends over 14 amino acids. Germline V gene data show CDR1 as MNHEY and CDR2 as SMNVEV (reference sequence). Trimming took 8 bases from V and 3 from J; bases not matched to a gene: 4. The CDR3 bases are TGTGCCAGCCAGACAGGGTACTATAATTCACCCCTCCACTTT. It yields the protein CASQTGYYNSPLHF.

The chain uses TRBV11-2 and TRBJ1-1, with unresolved D. Germline V gene sequence: CDR1 SGHAT, CDR2 FQNNGV. V was clipped by 3 bases and J by 5 bases, with 10 bases between them. The CDR3 totals 13 residues. The CDR3 nucleotides are TGTGCCAGCAGCTTGTCGGTTTCGACTGAAGCTTTCTTT. This sequence encodes CASSLSVSTEAFF.